The rows below give T cell receptor beta chains drawn from one sample of a study of T-cell reconstitution after alpha-beta-depleted transplantation in children. TCRdb analysed the PCR reads with MiXCR anew, one entry per CDR3 protein. Among roughly 300,000 distinct CDR3 sequences, around a tenth were seen once, and the ten largest hold 20% to 25%. The sample consisted of peripheral blood, taken 180 days after TCRalphabeta/CD19-depleted stem cell transplant. The receptors originated from a male patient aged 2-9 years who had a stem cell transplant for chronic granulomatous disease, so the T cells may come from the graft donor. Both conserved end residues are part of each CDR3. The order of the fields is J gene, clone size, V gene, D gene, CDR3 DNA, CDR3 protein. A D gene is named only where the DNA matches it firmly. The size entry gives once, few or many counts, or a class when the clone is expanded.

J gene: TRBJ2-7; clone size: many; V gene: TRBV28; D gene: NA; CDR3 DNA: TGTGCCAGCAGATCCCCGAGAGGGGTAGGGTTCTACGAGCAGTACTTC; CDR3 protein: CASRSPRGVGFYEQYF
J gene: TRBJ1-4; clone size: many; V gene: TRBV4-3; D gene: NA; CDR3 DNA: TGCGCCAGCAGCCAAGGGTTAACAGATAATGAAAAACTGTTTTTT; CDR3 protein: CASSQGLTDNEKLFF
J gene: TRBJ2-3; clone size: many; V gene: TRBV5-1; D gene: TRBD2; CDR3 DNA: TGCGCCAGCAGTTCACTGACTAGCGGGGGCTCAGATACGCAGTATTTT; CDR3 protein: CASSSLTSGGSDTQYF
J gene: TRBJ2-1; clone size: many; V gene: TRBV4-2; D gene: TRBD1; CDR3 DNA: TGTGCCAGCAGCCAAGAGGCCGGGACAGGTAATTTCGACTATGAGCAGTTCTTC; CDR3 protein: CASSQEAGTGNFDYEQFF
J gene: TRBJ2-3; clone size: many; V gene: TRBV19; D gene: TRBD1; CDR3 DNA: TGTGCCAGTAGTAGACCGGGACAGGGAGCTCGAGATACGCAGTATTTT; CDR3 protein: CASSRPGQGARDTQYF
J gene: TRBJ2-7; clone size: many; V gene: TRBV7-6; D gene: NA; CDR3 DNA: TGTGCCAGCAGCTTAGAGGGGGGAATCGGGTACGAGCAGTACTTC; CDR3 protein: CASSLEGGIGYEQYF
J gene: TRBJ1-1; clone size: many; V gene: TRBV2; D gene: TRBD1; CDR3 DNA: TGTGCCAGCAATTCGGACAGGGCCAACACTGAAGCTTTCTTT; CDR3 protein: CASNSDRANTEAFF
J gene: TRBJ1-2; clone size: many; V gene: TRBV20-1; D gene: NA; CDR3 DNA: TGCAGTGCTAGAGATTTGATGGTTTCGAACTATGGCTACACCTTC; CDR3 protein: CSARDLMVSNYGYTF
J gene: TRBJ2-7; clone size: many; V gene: TRBV10-2; D gene: NA; CDR3 DNA: TGCGCCAGCAGTGGGCCCTACGAGCAGTACTTC; CDR3 protein: CASSGPYEQYF
J gene: TRBJ2-7; clone size: many; V gene: TRBV28; D gene: TRBD2; CDR3 DNA: TGTGCCAGCAGTTTACGGCGGGAGGGCTACGAGCAGTACTTC; CDR3 protein: CASSLRREGYEQYF
J gene: TRBJ2-7; clone size: many; V gene: TRBV11-2; D gene: NA; CDR3 DNA: TGTGCCAGCAGCTTAGCATCGACGGGGCCCCGTTACGAGCAGTACTTC; CDR3 protein: CASSLASTGPRYEQYF
J gene: TRBJ2-7; clone size: many; V gene: TRBV6-2/TRBV6-3; D gene: NA; CDR3 DNA: TGTGCCAGCAGCCCAGGACATTCCAACGAGCAGTACTTC; CDR3 protein: CASSPGHSNEQYF
J gene: TRBJ1-4; clone size: many; V gene: TRBV28; D gene: NA; CDR3 DNA: TGTGCCAGCAGTCCCGGAGTGACTAATGAAAAACTGTTTTTT; CDR3 protein: CASSPGVTNEKLFF
J gene: TRBJ2-2; clone size: few; V gene: TRBV11-2; D gene: TRBD2; CDR3 DNA: TGTGCCAGCAGCTTAGATGGGTCTAGCGGGAGCCTGAACACCGGGGAGCTGTTTTTT; CDR3 protein: CASSLDGSSGSLNTGELFF
J gene: TRBJ2-3; clone size: many; V gene: TRBV18; D gene: TRBD2; CDR3 DNA: TGTGCCAGCTCACCGGGACTAGCGGGGGCCTCGCGGGATACGCAGTATTTT; CDR3 protein: CASSPGLAGASRDTQYF
J gene: TRBJ2-5; clone size: many; V gene: TRBV12-3/TRBV12-4; D gene: TRBD1; CDR3 DNA: TGTGCCAGCAGCGGCCAGGGGGCTCAAGAGACCCAGTACTTC; CDR3 protein: CASSGQGAQETQYF
J gene: TRBJ1-1; clone size: many; V gene: TRBV5-5; D gene: NA; CDR3 DNA: TGTGCCAGCAGCTTGGAAAAGGGTTACACTGAAGCTTTCTTT; CDR3 protein: CASSLEKGYTEAFF
J gene: TRBJ2-7; clone size: many; V gene: TRBV20-1; D gene: TRBD1; CDR3 DNA: TGCAGTGCCAAGCCCCTAGGACAGGGGGCCCTGAGCTCCTACGAGCAGTACTTC; CDR3 protein: CSAKPLGQGALSSYEQYF